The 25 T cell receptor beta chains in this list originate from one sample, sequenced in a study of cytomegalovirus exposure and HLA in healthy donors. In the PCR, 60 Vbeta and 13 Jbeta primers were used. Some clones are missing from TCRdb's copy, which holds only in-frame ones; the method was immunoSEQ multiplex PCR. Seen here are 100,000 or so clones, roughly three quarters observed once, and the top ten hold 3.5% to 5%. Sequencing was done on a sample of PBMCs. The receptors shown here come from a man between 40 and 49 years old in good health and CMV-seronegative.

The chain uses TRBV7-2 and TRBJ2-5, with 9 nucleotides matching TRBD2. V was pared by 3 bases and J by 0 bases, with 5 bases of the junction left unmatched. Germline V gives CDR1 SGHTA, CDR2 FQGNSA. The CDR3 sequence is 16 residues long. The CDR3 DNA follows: TGTGCCAGCAGCTTTCGACTAGCGGCCTACCAAGAGACCCAGTACTTC. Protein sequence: CASSFRLAAYQETQYF.

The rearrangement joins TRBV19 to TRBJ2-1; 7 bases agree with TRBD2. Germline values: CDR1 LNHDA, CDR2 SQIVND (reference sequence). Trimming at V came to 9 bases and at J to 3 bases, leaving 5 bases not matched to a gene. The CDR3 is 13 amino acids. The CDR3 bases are TGTGCCAGCGGGGAGGGCTTCTACAATGAGCAGTTCTTC. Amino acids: CASGEGFYNEQFF.

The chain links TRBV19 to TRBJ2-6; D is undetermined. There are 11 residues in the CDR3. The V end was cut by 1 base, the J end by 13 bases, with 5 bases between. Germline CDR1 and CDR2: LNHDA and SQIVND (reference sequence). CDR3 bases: TGTGCCAGTAGTATAGGCCGGGTCCTGACTTTC. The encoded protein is CASSIGRVLTF.

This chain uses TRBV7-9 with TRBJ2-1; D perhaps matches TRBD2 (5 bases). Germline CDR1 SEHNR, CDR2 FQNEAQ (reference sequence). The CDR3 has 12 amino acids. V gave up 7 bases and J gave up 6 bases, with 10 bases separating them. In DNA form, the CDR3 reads TGTGCCAGCAACCTAGGGAGCAATGAGCAGTTCTTC. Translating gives CASNLGSNEQFF.

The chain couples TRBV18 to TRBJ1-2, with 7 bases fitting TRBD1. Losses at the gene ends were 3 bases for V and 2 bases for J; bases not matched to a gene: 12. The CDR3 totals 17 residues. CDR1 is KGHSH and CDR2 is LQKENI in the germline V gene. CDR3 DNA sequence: TGTGCCAGCTCACCCACAAGACAGGGTCACTGGAACTATGGCTACACCTTC. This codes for CASSPTRQGHWNYGYTF.

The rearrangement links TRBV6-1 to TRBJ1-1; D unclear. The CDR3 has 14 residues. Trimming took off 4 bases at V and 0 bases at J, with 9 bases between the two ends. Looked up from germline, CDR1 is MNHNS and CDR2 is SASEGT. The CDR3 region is CASSAVNMNTEAFF. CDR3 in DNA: TGTGCCAGCAGTGCAGTGAACATGAACACTGAAGCTTTCTTT.

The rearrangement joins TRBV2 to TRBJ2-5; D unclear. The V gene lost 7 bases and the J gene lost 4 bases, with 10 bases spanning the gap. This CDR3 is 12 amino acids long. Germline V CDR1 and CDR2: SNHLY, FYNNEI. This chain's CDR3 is CASTRVGETQYF. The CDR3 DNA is TGTGCCAGCACCCGCGTCGGAGAGACCCAGTACTTC.

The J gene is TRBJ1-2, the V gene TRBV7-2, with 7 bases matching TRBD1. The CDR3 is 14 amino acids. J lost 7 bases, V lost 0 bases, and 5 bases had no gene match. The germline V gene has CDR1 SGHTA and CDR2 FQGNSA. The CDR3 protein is CASSLAVGGGGYTF. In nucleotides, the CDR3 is TGTGCCAGCAGCTTAGCGGTAGGGGGCGGTGGCTACACCTTC.

CDR3: CASSLNHPVQGYTF. DNA for the CDR3: TGTGCCAGCAGCTTAAATCACCCGGTCCAAGGCTACACCTTC. This chain links TRBV7-8 with TRBJ1-2; D gene unclear. Germline lookup yields CDR1 SGHVS and CDR2 FQNEAQ. The CDR3 contains 14 residues. V gave up 2 bases and J gave up 8 bases, with 15 bases separating them.

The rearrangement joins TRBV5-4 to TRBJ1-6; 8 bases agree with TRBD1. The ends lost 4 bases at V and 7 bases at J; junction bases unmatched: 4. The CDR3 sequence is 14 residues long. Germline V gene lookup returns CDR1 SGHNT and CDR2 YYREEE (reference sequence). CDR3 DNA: TGTGCCAGCAGCAAAGGACAGGGAAATTCACCCCTCCACTTT. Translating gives CASSKGQGNSPLHF.

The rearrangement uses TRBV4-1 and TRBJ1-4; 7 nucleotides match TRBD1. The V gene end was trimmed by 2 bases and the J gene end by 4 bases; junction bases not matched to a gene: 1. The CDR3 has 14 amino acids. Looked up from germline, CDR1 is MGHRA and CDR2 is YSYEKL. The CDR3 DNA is TGCGCCAGCAGCCAACGACAGGGTAATGAAAAACTGTTTTTT. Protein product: CASSQRQGNEKLFF.

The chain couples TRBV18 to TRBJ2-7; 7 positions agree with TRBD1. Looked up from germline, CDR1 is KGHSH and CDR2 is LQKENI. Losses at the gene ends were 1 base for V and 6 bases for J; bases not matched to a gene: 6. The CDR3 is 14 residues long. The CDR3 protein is CASSPRQGEGEQYV. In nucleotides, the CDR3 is TGTGCCAGCTCACCACGTCAGGGGGAAGGCGAGCAGTACGTC.

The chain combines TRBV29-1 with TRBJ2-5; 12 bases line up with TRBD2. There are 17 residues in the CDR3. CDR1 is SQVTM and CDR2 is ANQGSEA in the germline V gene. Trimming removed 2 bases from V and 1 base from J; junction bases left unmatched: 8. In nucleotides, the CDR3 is TGCAGCGTTGAAATGGCTAGCGGGGGGGTTCTCCAAGAGACCCAGTACTTC. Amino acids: CSVEMASGGVLQETQYF.

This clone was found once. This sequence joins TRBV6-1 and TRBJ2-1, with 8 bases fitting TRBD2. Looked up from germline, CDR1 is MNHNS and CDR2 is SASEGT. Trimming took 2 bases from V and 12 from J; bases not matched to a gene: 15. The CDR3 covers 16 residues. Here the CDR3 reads CASSELRLAGLGRQFF. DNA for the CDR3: TGTGCCAGCAGTGAATTGAGGCTAGCGGGCCTAGGACGGCAGTTCTTC.

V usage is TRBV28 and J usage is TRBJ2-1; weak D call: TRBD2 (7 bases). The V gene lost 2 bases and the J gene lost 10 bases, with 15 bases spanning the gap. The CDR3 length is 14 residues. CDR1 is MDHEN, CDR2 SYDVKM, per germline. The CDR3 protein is CASSLAGALPEQFF. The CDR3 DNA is TGTGCCAGCAGTTTAGCGGGGGCCCTTCCGGAGCAGTTCTTC.

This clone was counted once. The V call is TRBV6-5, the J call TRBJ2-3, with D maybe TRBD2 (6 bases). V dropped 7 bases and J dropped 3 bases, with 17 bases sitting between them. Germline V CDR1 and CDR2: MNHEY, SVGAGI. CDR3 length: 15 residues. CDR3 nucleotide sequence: TGTGCCAGCAAAGGGCGGGACCTCAGAACAGATACGCAGTATTTT. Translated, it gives CASKGRDLRTDTQYF.

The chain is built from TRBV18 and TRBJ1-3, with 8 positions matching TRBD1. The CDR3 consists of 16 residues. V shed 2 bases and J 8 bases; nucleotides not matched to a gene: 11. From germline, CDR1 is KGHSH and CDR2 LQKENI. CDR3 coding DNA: TGTGCCAGCTCACCAGACTGGACAGGGTATAGAGACACCATATATTTT. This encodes CASSPDWTGYRDTIYF.

CDR3 in amino acids: CASRTGTGVLGGYTF. The DNA of the CDR3 is TGTGCCAGCAGAACCGGGACAGGGGTTTTAGGAGGCTACACCTTC. The chain recombines TRBV2 with TRBJ1-2, with 10 nucleotides matching TRBD1. V trimming: 6 bases; J trimming: 8 bases; junction bases outside the gene matches: 12. The CDR3 has 15 residues. The germline V gene encodes CDR1 SNHLY and CDR2 FYNNEI.

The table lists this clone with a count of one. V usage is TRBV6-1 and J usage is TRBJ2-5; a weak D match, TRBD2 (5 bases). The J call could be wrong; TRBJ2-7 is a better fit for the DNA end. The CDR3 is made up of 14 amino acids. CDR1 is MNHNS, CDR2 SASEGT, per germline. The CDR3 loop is CASSPRLPSYEQYF. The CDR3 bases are TGTGCCAGCAGTCCCCGACTACCCTCCTACGAGCAGTACTTC.

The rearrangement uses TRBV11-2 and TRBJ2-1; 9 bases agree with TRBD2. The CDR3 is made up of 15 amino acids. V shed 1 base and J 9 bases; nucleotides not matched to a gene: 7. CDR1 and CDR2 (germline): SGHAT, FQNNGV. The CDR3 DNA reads TGTGCCAGCAGCTTAGGCGGGGGGGCGACGGGTGAGCAGTTCTTC. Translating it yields CASSLGGGATGEQFF.

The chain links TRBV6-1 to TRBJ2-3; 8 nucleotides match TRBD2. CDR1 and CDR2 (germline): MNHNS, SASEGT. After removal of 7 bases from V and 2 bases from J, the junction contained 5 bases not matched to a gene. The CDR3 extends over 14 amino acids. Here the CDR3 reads CASTVGGATDTQYF. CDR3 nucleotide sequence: TGTGCCAGCACGGTCGGGGGGGCCACAGATACGCAGTATTTT.

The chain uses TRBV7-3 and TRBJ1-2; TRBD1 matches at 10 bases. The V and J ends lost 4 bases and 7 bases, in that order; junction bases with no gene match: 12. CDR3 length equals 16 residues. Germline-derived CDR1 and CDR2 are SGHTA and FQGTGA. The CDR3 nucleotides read TGTGCCAGCAGCTCGGAGCAACAGGGACAGGGGTTTGGCTACACCTTC. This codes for CASSSEQQGQGFGYTF.

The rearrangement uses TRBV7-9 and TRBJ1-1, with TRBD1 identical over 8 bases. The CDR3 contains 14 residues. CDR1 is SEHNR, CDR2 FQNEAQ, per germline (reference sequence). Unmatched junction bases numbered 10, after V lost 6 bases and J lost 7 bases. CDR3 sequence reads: CASRWGQEGNEAFF. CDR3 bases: TGTGCCAGCAGGTGGGGACAGGAGGGAAATGAAGCTTTCTTT.

The CDR3 coding sequence is TGTGCCAGCTCAGGGACAGGGGGGCCGAACACTGAAGCTTTCTTT. Translation: CASSGTGGPNTEAFF. The chain recombines TRBV18 with TRBJ1-1, with 11 bases matching TRBD1. CDR3 length: 15 residues. In germline, CDR1 is KGHSH, CDR2 LQKENI. Germline trimming cut 5 bases from V and 1 base from J; bases unmatched to any gene: 3.

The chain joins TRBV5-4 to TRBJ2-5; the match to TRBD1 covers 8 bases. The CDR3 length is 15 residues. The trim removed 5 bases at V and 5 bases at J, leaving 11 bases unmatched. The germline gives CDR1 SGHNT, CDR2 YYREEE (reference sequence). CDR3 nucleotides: TGTGCCAGCAGTTTCGGACAGGGTGAAGTCGAGACCCAGTACTTC. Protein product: CASSFGQGEVETQYF.